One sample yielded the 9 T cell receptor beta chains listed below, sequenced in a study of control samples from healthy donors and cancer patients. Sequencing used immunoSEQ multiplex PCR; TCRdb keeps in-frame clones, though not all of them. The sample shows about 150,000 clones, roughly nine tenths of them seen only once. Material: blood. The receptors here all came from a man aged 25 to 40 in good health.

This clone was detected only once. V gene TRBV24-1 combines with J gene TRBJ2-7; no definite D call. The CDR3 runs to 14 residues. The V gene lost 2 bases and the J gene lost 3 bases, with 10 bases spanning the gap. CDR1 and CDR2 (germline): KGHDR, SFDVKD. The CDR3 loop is CATSDSAAGYEQYF. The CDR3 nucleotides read TGTGCCACCAGTGATTCCGCCGCAGGCTACGAGCAGTACTTC.

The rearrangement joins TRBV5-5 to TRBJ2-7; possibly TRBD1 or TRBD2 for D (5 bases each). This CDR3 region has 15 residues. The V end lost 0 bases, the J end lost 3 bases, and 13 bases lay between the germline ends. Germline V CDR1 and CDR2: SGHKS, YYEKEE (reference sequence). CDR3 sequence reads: CASSLVQGRSYEQYF. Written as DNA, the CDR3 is TGTGCCAGCAGCTTGGTCCAGGGACGTAGCTACGAGCAGTACTTC.

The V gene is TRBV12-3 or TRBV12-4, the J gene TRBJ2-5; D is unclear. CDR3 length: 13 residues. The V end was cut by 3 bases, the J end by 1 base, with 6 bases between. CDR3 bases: TGTGCCAGCAGTTTTGGACCCCAAGAGACCCAGTACTTC. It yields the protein CASSFGPQETQYF.

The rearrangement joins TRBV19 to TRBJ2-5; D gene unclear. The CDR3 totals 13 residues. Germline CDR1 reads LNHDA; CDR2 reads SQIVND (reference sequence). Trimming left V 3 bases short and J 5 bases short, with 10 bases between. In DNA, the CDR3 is TGTGCCAGTAGTATTATGAAATGGGAGACCCAGTACTTC. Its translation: CASSIMKWETQYF.

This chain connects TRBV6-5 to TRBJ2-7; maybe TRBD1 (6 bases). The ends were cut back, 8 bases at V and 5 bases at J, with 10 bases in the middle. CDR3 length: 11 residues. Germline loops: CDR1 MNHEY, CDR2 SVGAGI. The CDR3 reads CASLRGNEQYF. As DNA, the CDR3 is TGTGCCAGCCTCAGGGGAAACGAGCAGTACTTC.

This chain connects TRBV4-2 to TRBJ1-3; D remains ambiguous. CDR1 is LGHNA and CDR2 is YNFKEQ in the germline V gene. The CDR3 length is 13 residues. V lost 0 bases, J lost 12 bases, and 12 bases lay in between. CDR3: CASSQEESLHIYF. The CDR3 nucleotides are TGTGCCAGCAGCCAAGAGGAAAGTCTCCACATATATTTT.

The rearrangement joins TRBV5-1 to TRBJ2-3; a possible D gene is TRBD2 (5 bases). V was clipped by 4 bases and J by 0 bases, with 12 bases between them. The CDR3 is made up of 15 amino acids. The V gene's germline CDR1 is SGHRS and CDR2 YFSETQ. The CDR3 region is CASSPGVGSTDTQYF. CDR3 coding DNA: TGCGCCAGCAGCCCCGGGGTAGGAAGCACAGATACGCAGTATTTT. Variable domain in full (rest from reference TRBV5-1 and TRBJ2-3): KAGVTQTPRYLIKTRGQQVTLSCSPISGHRSVSWYQQTPGQGLQFLFEYFSETQRNKGNFPGRFSGRQFSNSRSEMNVSTLELGDSALYLCASSPGVGSTDTQYFGPGTRLTVL.

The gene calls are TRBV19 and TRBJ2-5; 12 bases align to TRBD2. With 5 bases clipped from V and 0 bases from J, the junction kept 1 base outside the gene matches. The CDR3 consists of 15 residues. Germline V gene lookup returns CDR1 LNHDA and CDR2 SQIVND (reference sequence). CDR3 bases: TGTGCCAGTAGTGGGACTAGCGGGTACCAAGAGACCCAGTACTTC. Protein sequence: CASSGTSGYQETQYF.

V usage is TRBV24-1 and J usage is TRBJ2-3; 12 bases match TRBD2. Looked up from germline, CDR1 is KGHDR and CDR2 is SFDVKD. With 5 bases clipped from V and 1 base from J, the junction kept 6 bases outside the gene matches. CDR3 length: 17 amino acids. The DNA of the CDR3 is TGTGCCACCAGTGGGCGACTAGCGGGAGAAGGCACAGATACGCAGTATTTT. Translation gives CATSGRLAGEGTDTQYF.